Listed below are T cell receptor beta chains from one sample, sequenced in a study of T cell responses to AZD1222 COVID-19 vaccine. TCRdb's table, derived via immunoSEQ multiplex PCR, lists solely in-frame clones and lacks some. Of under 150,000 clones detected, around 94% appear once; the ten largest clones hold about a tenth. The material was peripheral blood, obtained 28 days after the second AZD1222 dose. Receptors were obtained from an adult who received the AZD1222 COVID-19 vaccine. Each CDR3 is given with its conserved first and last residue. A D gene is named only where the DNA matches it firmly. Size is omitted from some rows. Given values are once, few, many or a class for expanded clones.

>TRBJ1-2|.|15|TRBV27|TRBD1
TGTGCCAGCAGTCCCCAAATATCCGGGACAGACGACTTTACCTTC
CASSPQISGTDDFTF
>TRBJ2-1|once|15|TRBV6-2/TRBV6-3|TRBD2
TGTGCCAGCAGTGAGAGCGGGGGCCGTTACAATGAGCAGTTCTTC
CASSESGGRYNEQFF
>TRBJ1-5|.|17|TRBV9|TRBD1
TGTGCCAGCAGGCAATCCGGGCCGGGACAGGGAGTTCAGCCCCAGCATTTT
CASRQSGPGQGVQPQHF
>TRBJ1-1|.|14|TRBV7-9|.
TGTGCCAGCAGCGAAAAGCTTTTGAACACTGAAGCTTTCTTT
CASSEKLLNTEAFF
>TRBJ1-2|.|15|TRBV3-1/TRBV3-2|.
TGTGCCAGCAGCCTGTATCGGACCGGGAACTATGGCTACACCTTC
CASSLYRTGNYGYTF
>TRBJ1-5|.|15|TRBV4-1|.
TGCGCCAGCAGCCATCAGAAAGGGAAGAATCAGCCCCAGCATTTT
CASSHQKGKNQPQHF
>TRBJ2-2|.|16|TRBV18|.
TGTGCCAGCTCACGCCAGGGGAGGGCGAACACCGGGGAGCTGTTTTTT
CASSRQGRANTGELFF
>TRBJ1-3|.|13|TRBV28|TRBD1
TGTGCCAGCAGTGCAGGGGGACGAAACACCATATATTTT
CASSAGGRNTIYF
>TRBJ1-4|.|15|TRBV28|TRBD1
TGTGCCAGCCACCTCAGGGGGACAGCAAATGAAAAACTGTTTTTT
CASHLRGTANEKLFF
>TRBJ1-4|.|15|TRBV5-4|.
TGTGCCAGCAGCTTGGAAGGGGGAGAGAGTGAAAAACTGTTTTTT
CASSLEGGESEKLFF
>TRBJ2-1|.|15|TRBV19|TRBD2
TGTGCCAGTAGTATACCTAGCGGGAGCACCGATGAGCAGTTCTTC
CASSIPSGSTDEQFF
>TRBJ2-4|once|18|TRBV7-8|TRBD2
TGTGCCAGCAGCTCCCCGAGACTAGCGGGGGTGGGCAAAAACATTCAGTACTTC
CASSSPRLAGVGKNIQYF
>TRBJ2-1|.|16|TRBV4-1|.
TGCGCCAGCAGCCAGCAGGTCCGTTCCTCCTACAATGAGCAGTTCTTC
CASSQQVRSSYNEQFF
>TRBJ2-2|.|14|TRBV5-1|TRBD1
TGCGCCAGCAGCTGGACAGGGGACACCGGGGAGCTGTTTTTT
CASSWTGDTGELFF
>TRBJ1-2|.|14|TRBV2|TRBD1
TGTGCCAGCAGCGACAGGGGCGCCTCCCGAGACTACACCTTC
CASSDRGASRDYTF
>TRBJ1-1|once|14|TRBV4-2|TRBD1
TGTGCCAGCAGCCAGCCGGGACAGCTAACTGAAGCTTTCTTT
CASSQPGQLTEAFF
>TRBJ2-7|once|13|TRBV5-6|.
TGTGCCAGCAGCTTGTATAGGGCCTACGAGCAGTACTTC
CASSLYRAYEQYF
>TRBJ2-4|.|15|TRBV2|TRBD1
TGTGCCAGCAACCTACAGGGGGCCGCCAAAAACATTCAGTACTTC
CASNLQGAAKNIQYF
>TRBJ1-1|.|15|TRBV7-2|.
TGTGCCAGCAGCTACCGCTCTTGGGGTTTGGCTGAAGCTTTCTTT
CASSYRSWGLAEAFF
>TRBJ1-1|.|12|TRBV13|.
TGTGCCAGCAGCTTAGGATCACGGAGAGCTTTCTTT
CASSLGSRRAFF
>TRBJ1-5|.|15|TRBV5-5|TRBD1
TGTGCCAGCAGCCGGACAGGGGGCGAAAATCAGCCCCAGCATTTT
CASSRTGGENQPQHF
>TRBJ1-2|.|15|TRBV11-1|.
TGTGCCAGCAGCTTAGATCAGAAGGCTAACTATGGCTACACCTTC
CASSLDQKANYGYTF